The 5 T cell receptor beta chains below all came from one sample that was sequenced in a study of identical twins. TCRdb analysed the 5' RACE reads with MiXCR anew, one entry per CDR3 protein. The sample holds just over 450,000 distinct CDR3 sequences; around 14% are singletons and the top ten take around 0.52%. The sample was also reused in another study, on yellow fever vaccine responses in identical twins.

Sequencing was carried out using CD4+ T cells sorted from blood. Source of these receptors: a woman aged 18-29 years in good health.

The V call is TRBV28, the J call TRBJ1-1; possibly TRBD1 for D (5 bases). The CDR3 is 15 amino acids. In germline, CDR1 is MDHEN, CDR2 SYDVKM. V lost 2 bases and J lost 3, with 13 bases in between. This CDR3 is CASSLIGTAYTEAFF. CDR3 in DNA: TGTGCCAGCAGTTTAATTGGGACTGCGTACACTGAAGCTTTCTTT. Filled out from reference TRBV28 and TRBJ1-1, the complete variable domain reads DVKVTQSSRYLVKRTGEKVFLECVQDMDHENMFWYRQDPGLGLRLIYFSYDVKMKEKGDIPEGYSVSREKKERFSLILESASTNQTSMYLCASSLIGTAYTEAFFGQGTRLTVV.

This sequence joins TRBV6-1 and TRBJ2-3; 11 nucleotides agree with TRBD2. CDR1 is MNHNS and CDR2 is SASEGT in the germline V gene. CDR3 size: 15 residues. The junction had 10 bases not matched to a gene; V was cut back by 7 bases and J by 7 bases. The CDR3, as DNA: TGTGCCAGCATCAAATTAGCGGGGGGGCCGAATACGCAGTATTTT. Its protein product is CASIKLAGGPNTQYF.

In DNA form, the CDR3 reads TGCGCCAGCAGCAGAACAAGCCAAGATACAGATACGCAGTATTTT. This translates into CASSRTSQDTDTQYF. V gene TRBV5-1 combines with J gene TRBJ2-3; D call uncertain. Germline V gene sequence: CDR1 SGHRS, CDR2 YFSETQ. CDR3 length: 15 amino acids. V was shortened by 4 bases and J by 3 bases, with 15 bases between the two germline ends.

This clonotype was recorded a few times. This chain joins TRBV20-1 and TRBJ2-4; 7 bases are shared with TRBD2. V lost 2 bases, J lost 4 bases, and 8 bases stayed unmatched. The CDR3 covers 15 residues. Germline-derived CDR1 and CDR2 are DFQATT and SNEGSKA (reference sequence). DNA of the CDR3: TGCAGTGCTAGACCTAGCGGACTATCTAAAAACATTCAGTACTTC. Encoded protein: CSARPSGLSKNIQYF.

J is TRBJ2-1 and V is TRBV5-1; 10 bases align to TRBD1. Germline V gene lookup returns CDR1 SGHRS and CDR2 YFSETQ. The V gene end was trimmed by 1 base and the J gene end by 9 bases; junction bases not matched to a gene: 7. The CDR3 loop spans 15 amino acids. Here the CDR3 reads CASSLPGQGSGEQFF. CDR3 bases: TGCGCCAGCAGCTTGCCGGGACAGGGGTCGGGTGAGCAGTTCTTC.